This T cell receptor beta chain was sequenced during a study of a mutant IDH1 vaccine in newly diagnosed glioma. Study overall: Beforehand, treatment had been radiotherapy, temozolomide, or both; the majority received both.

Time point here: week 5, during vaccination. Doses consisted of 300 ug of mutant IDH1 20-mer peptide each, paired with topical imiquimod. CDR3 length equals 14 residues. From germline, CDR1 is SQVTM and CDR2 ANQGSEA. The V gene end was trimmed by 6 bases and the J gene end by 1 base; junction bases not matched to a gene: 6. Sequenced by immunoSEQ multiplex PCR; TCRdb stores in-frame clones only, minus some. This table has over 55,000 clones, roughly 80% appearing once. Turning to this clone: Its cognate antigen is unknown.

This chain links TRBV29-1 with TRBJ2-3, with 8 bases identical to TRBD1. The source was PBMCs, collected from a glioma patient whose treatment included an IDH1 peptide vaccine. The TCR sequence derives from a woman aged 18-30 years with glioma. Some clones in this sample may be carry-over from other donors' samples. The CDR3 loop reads CSVRQGMGTDTQYF. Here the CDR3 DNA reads TGCAGCGTCCGACAGGGGATGGGCACAGATACGCAGTATTTT.